The rows below give T cell receptor beta chains drawn from one sample of a study of human T cells and chemical hapten exposure. TCRdb passed the RACE reads through MiXCR, listing each CDR3 protein once. The sample lists some 200,000 distinct CDR3 sequences; under 25% were seen once. This sample comprised whole blood, obtained in connection with sensitization to the hapten diphenylcyclopropenone (DPC). The receptors come from a woman aged 45-60 years with alopecia areata. Some clones in this sample may be carry-over from other donors' samples. CDR3s include the opening cysteine and the closing phenylalanine or tryptophan. The D gene is left open where the match is weak. Not all rows give a size; the values are once, few, many and, for expanded clones, a class.

d_gene | abundance | j_gene | v_gene | CDR3nt | CDR3aa
NA | NA | TRBJ2-2 | TRBV3-1 | TGTGCCAGCAGTCCAGAGCTCACCGGGGAGCTGTTTTTT | CASSPELTGELFF
NA | few | TRBJ1-2 | TRBV5-1 | TGCGCCAGCAGCATTTTCAGTGCAGGGCAGCGAGACTACACCTTC | CASSIFSAGQRDYTF
NA | NA | TRBJ2-2 | TRBV9 | TGTGCCAGCAGCGTATTGTCAGGAGGCACCGGGGAGCTGTTTTTT | CASSVLSGGTGELFF
NA | few | TRBJ2-2 | TRBV18 | TGTGCCAGCTCACCATTTGAGTCCACCGGGGAGCTGTTTTTT | CASSPFESTGELFF
NA | NA | TRBJ2-7 | TRBV5-1 | TGCGCCAGCAGCTTTACGGGACATGGTCCTCTGGGCTACGAGCAGTACTTC | CASSFTGHGPLGYEQYF
NA | NA | TRBJ2-5 | TRBV2 | TGTGCCAGCAGTCGAGCCAGAGAAGAGACCCAGTACTTC | CASSRAREETQYF
TRBD2 | few | TRBJ2-7 | TRBV20-1 | TGCAGTGCTAGGGGGCGGGAGGACTACGAGCAGTACTTC | CSARGREDYEQYF
NA | few | TRBJ2-2 | TRBV5-4 | TGTGCCAGCAGCTTGGGGGGCCGGGGCACCGGGGAGCTGTTTTTT | CASSLGGRGTGELFF
NA | few | TRBJ2-3 | TRBV9 | TGTGCCAGCAGCCCAGGACTCCCAACCACAGATACGCAGTATTTT | CASSPGLPTTDTQYF
NA | few | TRBJ1-5 | TRBV20-1 | TGCAGTGCTAGCAGTAATCAGCCCCAGCATTTT | CSASSNQPQHF
TRBD1 | few | TRBJ2-6 | TRBV20-1 | TGCAGTGCCCACAGGGGGGCCCCTGGGGCCAACGTCCTGACTTTC | CSAHRGAPGANVLTF
NA | NA | TRBJ2-6 | TRBV28 | TGTGCCAGCAGTTCACTCCCGGGTGGCGGGCGCGGGGCCAACGTCCTGACTTTC | CASSSLPGGGRGANVLTF
TRBD2 | NA | TRBJ2-3 | TRBV7-2 | TGTGCCAGCAGCTTACTAGCGGCTACCTCCACAGATACGCAGTATTTT | CASSLLAATSTDTQYF
NA | NA | TRBJ2-7 | TRBV2 | TGTGCCAGCCTTGATCCTGGTAATCCCTACGAGCAGTACTTC | CASLDPGNPYEQYF
NA | many | TRBJ2-5 | TRBV7-9 | TGTGCCAGCAGCTCAGACCCGGGATACCAAGAGACCCAGTACTTC | CASSSDPGYQETQYF
TRBD1 | few | TRBJ2-5 | TRBV20-1 | TGCAGTGCTCCGCCGACAGGGACACAAGAGACCCAGTACTTC | CSAPPTGTQETQYF
TRBD1 | NA | TRBJ2-7 | TRBV5-1 | TGCGCCAGCAGCTGGACAGGGGGCCTTTACGAGCAGTACTTC | CASSWTGGLYEQYF
NA | few | TRBJ1-1 | TRBV29-1 | TGCAGCGTTTCGGAGTTCATGAACACTGAAGCTTTCTTT | CSVSEFMNTEAFF
NA | few | TRBJ2-1 | TRBV9 | TGTGCCAGCAGCGTAGTGTCCGCGGGCTGGAATGAGCAGTTCTTC | CASSVVSAGWNEQFF
NA | few | TRBJ2-2 | TRBV25-1 | TGTGCCAGCAGTGTTTATAACACCGGGGAGCTGTTTTTT | CASSVYNTGELFF
TRBD1 | NA | TRBJ2-7 | TRBV6-2/TRBV6-3 | TGTGCCAGCAGTCGAACAGGGGGACTCTACGAGCAGTACTTC | CASSRTGGLYEQYF
NA | few | TRBJ1-1 | TRBV27 | TGTGCCAGCAGTTTATACCGTCCGGGGGCGCGGACTGAAGCTTTCTTT | CASSLYRPGARTEAFF
TRBD1 | few | TRBJ1-2 | TRBV9 | TGTGCCAGCAGCGTAGAAGGAAGGGGGCTGAGCTACACCTTC | CASSVEGRGLSYTF
NA | few | TRBJ1-2 | TRBV29-1 | TGCAGCGTTGCCCCCCCGGGAGGGTATGGCTACACCTTC | CSVAPPGGYGYTF
TRBD1 | few | TRBJ2-1 | TRBV6-2/TRBV6-3 | TGTGCCAGCAGTTACGTCGACAGGGCTTACAATGAGCAGTTCTTC | CASSYVDRAYNEQFF
TRBD2 | NA | TRBJ2-1 | TRBV7-6 | TGTGCCAGCAGCTTAGATCCTCCTAGCGGGAGTTACAATGAGCAGTTCTTC | CASSLDPPSGSYNEQFF
NA | NA | TRBJ2-5 | TRBV29-1 | TGCAGCGTTGGGGTGGTTACCGCGACCCAGTACTTC | CSVGVVTATQYF